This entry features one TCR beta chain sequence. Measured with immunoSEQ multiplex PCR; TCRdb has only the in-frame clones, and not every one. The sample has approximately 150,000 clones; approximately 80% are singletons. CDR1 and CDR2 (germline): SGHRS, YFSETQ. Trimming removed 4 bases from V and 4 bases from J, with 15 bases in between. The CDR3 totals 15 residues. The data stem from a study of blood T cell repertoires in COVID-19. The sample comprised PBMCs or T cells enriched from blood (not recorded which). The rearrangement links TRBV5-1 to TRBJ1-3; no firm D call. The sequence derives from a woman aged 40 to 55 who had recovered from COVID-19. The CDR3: CASSPDGLAGNTIYF. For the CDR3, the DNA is TGCGCCAGCAGCCCAGACGGACTTGCAGGAAACACCATATATTTT. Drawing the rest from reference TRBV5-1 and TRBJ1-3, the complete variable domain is KAGVTQTPRYLIKTRGQQVTLSCSPISGHRSVSWYQQTPGQGLQFLFEYFSETQRNKGNFPGRFSGRQFSNSRSEMNVSTLELGDSALYLCASSPDGLAGNTIYFGEGSWLTVV.